Following are 27 T cell receptor beta chains from one sample sequenced in a study of blood T cell repertoires in COVID-19. The data were produced by immunoSEQ multiplex PCR, yet TCRdb's version contains in-frame clones alone and is incomplete. The data contain fewer than 200,000 clones, over 70% of them singletons. Material for sequencing was peripheral blood. The receptors originated from a woman older than 75 with active or convalescent COVID-19.

V gene TRBV11-2 combines with J gene TRBJ1-6; weak D call: TRBD1 (6 bases). This CDR3 has 16 amino acids. The ends were cut back, 5 bases at V and 5 bases at J, with 16 bases in the middle. The V gene's germline CDR1 is SGHAT and CDR2 FQNNGV. CDR3 region: CASSLTLRQDNSPLHF. For the CDR3, the DNA is TGTGCCAGCAGCCTTACCCTACGACAGGATAATTCACCCCTCCACTTT.

The chain employs TRBV9 and TRBJ2-3; the D is unclear. Per the germline V gene, CDR1 is SGDLS and CDR2 is YYNGEE. Trimming left V 0 bases short and J 10 bases short, with 18 bases between. The CDR3 spans 15 residues. The CDR3 DNA reads as TGTGCCAGCAGCGTAGGTGCGGAAGTGGAAGTGGCGCAGTATTTT. This encodes CASSVGAEVEVAQYF.

Regarding this clone: Other DNA sequences in this sample translate to the same CDR3. The rearrangement joins TRBV7-2 to TRBJ2-5, with 7 bases fitting TRBD1. This CDR3 contains 13 residues. After removal of 3 bases from V and 4 bases from J, the junction contained 2 bases not matched to a gene. Germline V gives CDR1 SGHTA, CDR2 FQGNSA. CDR3 amino acids: CASSLGQRETQYF. The CDR3 coding sequence is TGTGCCAGCAGCTTGGGACAGAGAGAGACCCAGTACTTC.

V usage is TRBV5-1 and J usage is TRBJ2-1; 8 bases align to TRBD1. Germline V gene lookup returns CDR1 SGHRS and CDR2 YFSETQ. Trimming removed 5 bases from V and 4 bases from J; junction bases left unmatched: 8. The CDR3 totals 15 residues. The CDR3 nucleotides are TGCGCCAGCAGAGGAGGGACAGGCCCGTACAATGAGCAGTTCTTC. Amino acid sequence: CASRGGTGPYNEQFF.

V gene TRBV7-6 combines with J gene TRBJ2-6; D is possibly TRBD1 (6 bases). Trimming cost V 4 bases and J 4 bases, with 14 bases left between them. Germline values: CDR1 SGHVS, CDR2 FNYEAQ. This CDR3 region has 16 residues. The CDR3 is CASSSLTGTGANVLTF. As DNA, the CDR3 is TGTGCCAGCAGCTCCCTTACAGGGACCGGGGCCAACGTCCTGACTTTC.

The chain employs TRBV6-5 and TRBJ2-2; 10 bases align to TRBD1. Germline loops: CDR1 MNHEY, CDR2 SVGAGI. V gave up 8 bases and J gave up 4 bases; unmatched junction bases: 4. The CDR3 is made up of 14 amino acids. CDR3 protein: CASGDRGGTGELFF. CDR3 DNA: TGTGCCAGCGGGGACAGGGGAGGCACCGGGGAGCTGTTTTTT.

V gene TRBV9 combines with J gene TRBJ2-6; 8 nucleotides agree with TRBD2. Germline values: CDR1 SGDLS, CDR2 YYNGEE. This CDR3 is 16 amino acids long. This CDR3 reads CPRRGGGRRGANVLTF. In DNA form, the CDR3 reads TGTCCCCGCCGCGGCGGGGGGCGACGGGGGGCCAACGTCCTGACTTTC.

The chain links TRBV9 to TRBJ1-2; 8 bases fit TRBD1. V dropped 1 base and J dropped 8; count of bases not matched to a gene: 4. Germline CDR1 reads SGDLS; CDR2 reads YYNGEE. The CDR3 loop spans 13 amino acids. The CDR3 loop reads CASSVQGAGGYTF. The CDR3 DNA reads as TGTGCCAGCAGCGTACAGGGGGCGGGCGGCTACACCTTC.

V usage is TRBV6-5 and J usage is TRBJ2-3; possibly TRBD1 for D (6 bases). There are 15 residues in the CDR3. The V end lost 0 bases, the J end lost 4 bases, and 11 bases lay between the germline ends. Germline V CDR1 and CDR2: MNHEY, SVGAGI. DNA of the CDR3: TGTGCCAGCAGTTACTCGGGACATCGGGCAGATACGCAGTATTTT. It yields the protein CASSYSGHRADTQYF.

The CDR3 protein is CASTVPHSSYEQYF. The CDR3 nucleotides are TGTGCAAGTACGGTTCCGCATAGCTCCTACGAGCAGTACTTC. The chain recombines TRBV12-2 with TRBJ2-7; the D call TRBD2 from the table was never checked on the DNA. TRBV12-2 is listed as a pseudogene. The CDR3 is 14 amino acids.

The chain employs TRBV7-2 and TRBJ2-2; the D is unclear. The CDR3 has 12 amino acids. In germline, CDR1 is SGHTA, CDR2 FQGNSA. Trimming removed 0 bases at V and 8 bases at J, with 4 bases between. This chain's CDR3 is CASSLAPGELFF. CDR3 sequence (DNA): TGTGCCAGCAGCTTAGCCCCAGGGGAGCTGTTTTTT.

The rearrangement uses TRBV5-8 and TRBJ2-5; possibly TRBD2 for D (6 bases). Germline CDR1 SGHTS, CDR2 YDEGEE. V was shortened by 4 bases and J by 5 bases, with 24 bases between the two germline ends. This CDR3 is 17 amino acids long. This CDR3 is CASSLKGGTPGGETQYF. The DNA of the CDR3 is TGTGCCAGCAGCCTGAAAGGCGGGACGCCTGGGGGTGAGACCCAGTACTTC.

The chain couples TRBV12-5 to TRBJ1-5, with a weak D call TRBD1 (6 bases). Germline CDR1 and CDR2: LGHNT and FRNRAP. V dropped 7 bases and J dropped 8 bases, with 12 bases sitting between them. The CDR3 is 12 residues long. CDR3 DNA: TGTGCTAGTGCCCAGGGGAGGGAGCCCCAGCATTTT. Its protein is CASAQGREPQHF.

The chain recombines TRBV25-1 with TRBJ1-4, with no clear D. The CDR3 runs 15 residues. Per germline, CDR1 MGHDK and CDR2 SYGVNS. V shed 0 bases and J shed 8 bases, with 13 bases lying between them. CDR3 sequence: CASSEYGLEKEKLFF. In DNA form, the CDR3 reads TGTGCCAGCAGTGAATATGGGCTTGAGAAGGAAAAACTGTTTTTT.

The V call is TRBV5-6, the J call TRBJ1-5, with 8 nucleotides matching TRBD1. Trimming took 4 bases from V and 4 from J; bases not matched to a gene: 7. Germline V lookup: CDR1 SGHDT, CDR2 YYEEEE. The CDR3 is 15 amino acids. CDR3 region: CASSALDRDNQPQHF. The CDR3 DNA reads as TGTGCCAGCAGCGCCTTGGACAGGGATAATCAGCCCCAGCATTTT.

J is TRBJ1-1 and V is TRBV27; D gene ambiguous. Deletions cut 3 bases from V and 3 bases from J, with 11 bases between. The CDR3 spans 14 residues. Per the germline V gene, CDR1 is MNHEY and CDR2 is SMNVEV (reference sequence). CDR3 in amino acids: CASSFSPGYTEAFF. For the CDR3, the DNA is TGTGCCAGCAGTTTCAGCCCGGGATACACTGAAGCTTTCTTT.

This clone was found once. The chain employs TRBV7-9 and TRBJ1-6; 10 positions match TRBD1. CDR1 and CDR2 from the germline V gene are SEHNR and FQNEAQ (reference sequence). The CDR3 runs 14 residues. Germline trimming cut 4 bases from V and 13 bases from J; bases unmatched to any gene: 7. CDR3 sequence (DNA): TGTGCCAGCAGCTCCCGGGACAGGGGTAGGCCCCTCCACTTT. It yields the protein CASSSRDRGRPLHF.

J is TRBJ2-3 and V is TRBV2; no definite D call. The CDR3 loop spans 14 amino acids. Between the trimmed V and J ends, which lost 0 bases and 2 bases, there was a span of 6 bases. From germline, CDR1 is SNHLY and CDR2 FYNNEI. In DNA form, the CDR3 reads TGTGCCAGCAGTGAAGCCCAGGCCACAGATACGCAGTATTTT. Protein sequence: CASSEAQATDTQYF.

The V gene is TRBV27, the J gene TRBJ1-5, with D uncertain. The CDR3 is made up of 16 amino acids. Germline CDR1 MNHEY, CDR2 SMNVEV (reference sequence). Trimming pared 6 bases from V and 2 bases from J, leaving 17 bases between. The CDR3 here is CASSLSGVARNQPQHF. CDR3 nucleotides: TGTGCCAGCAGCCTATCCGGGGTGGCCCGCAATCAGCCCCAGCATTTT.

The chain employs TRBV19 and TRBJ1-5; 7 nucleotides agree with TRBD1. Germline V lookup: CDR1 LNHDA, CDR2 SQIVND (reference sequence). Unmatched junction bases numbered 10, after V lost 6 bases and J lost 5 bases. The CDR3 runs to 15 residues. As DNA, the CDR3 is TGTGCCAGTAGCTCCGGGACAGCCATCGATCAGCCCCAGCATTTT. This translates into CASSSGTAIDQPQHF.

The chain employs TRBV11-3 and TRBJ1-1, with D possibly being TRBD1 (6 bases). Germline CDR1 reads SGHNT; CDR2 reads YENEEA. The CDR3 is made up of 14 amino acids. V was clipped by 1 base and J by 0 bases, with 6 bases between them. The CDR3 nucleotides are TGTGCCAGCAGCTTAGGGGGGCTGAACACTGAAGCTTTCTTT. As protein: CASSLGGLNTEAFF.

This chain connects TRBV24-1 to TRBJ2-2; a weak D match, TRBD2 (6 bases). The CDR3 totals 14 residues. V lost 9 bases and J lost 1, with 11 bases in between. Germline-derived CDR1 and CDR2 are KGHDR and SFDVKD. CDR3 residues: CATSRDGNTGELFF. CDR3 in DNA: TGTGCCACCTCGCGGGACGGGAACACCGGGGAGCTGTTTTTT.

This chain connects TRBV11-1 to TRBJ2-2, with D hard to call. Germline CDR1 is SGHAT and CDR2 is FQDESV (reference sequence). There are 13 residues in the CDR3. The germline V and J ends were trimmed by 3 bases and 5 bases, with 7 bases remaining between them. The CDR3: CASSFLSTGELFF. The CDR3 DNA reads TGTGCCAGCAGCTTCCTTAGTACCGGGGAGCTGTTTTTT.

The gene calls are TRBV10-3 and TRBJ1-2; 7 nucleotides match TRBD1. CDR3 length: 16 residues. Per germline, CDR1 ENHRY and CDR2 SYGVKD. The V gene end was trimmed by 0 bases and the J gene end by 1 base; junction bases not matched to a gene: 5. CDR3 residues: CAISESRTGGNYGYTF. Here the CDR3 DNA reads TGTGCCATCAGTGAGTCCAGGACAGGAGGTAACTATGGCTACACCTTC.

The V call is TRBV14, the J call TRBJ1-1; D gene ambiguous. The germline CDR1 and CDR2 sequences are SGHDN and FVKESK. The CDR3 length is 12 residues. Trimming pared 4 bases from V and 11 bases from J, leaving 14 bases between. CDR3: CASSPRLGDAFF. CDR3 bases: TGTGCCAGCAGCCCCCGACTGGGAGACGCTTTCTTT. The full variable domain, completed using reference TRBV14 and TRBJ1-1, is EAGVTQFPSHSVIEKGQTVTLRCDPISGHDNLYWYRRVMGKEIKFLLHFVKESKQDESGMPNNRFLAERTGGTYSTLKVQPAELEDSGVYFCASSPRLGDAFFGQGTRLTVV.

This clone has a handful of counts. The chain employs TRBV27 and TRBJ1-5, with a weak D call TRBD1 (6 bases). The germline V gene encodes CDR1 MNHEY and CDR2 SMNVEV (reference sequence). The CDR3 is 18 amino acids. V was clipped by 0 bases and J by 0 bases, with 15 bases between them. DNA of the CDR3: TGTGCCAGCAGTTTATCGAGCACATGGACAGTTAGCAATCAGCCCCAGCATTTT. It encodes CASSLSSTWTVSNQPQHF.

The chain is built from TRBV4-3 and TRBJ2-7, with D possibly matching TRBD1 (5 bases). V was trimmed by 0 bases and J by 6 bases, leaving 12 bases between them. The CDR3 has 14 amino acids. Germline values: CDR1 LGHNA, CDR2 YSLEER. DNA of the CDR3: TGCGCCAGCAGCCAAGAACTGGGGCATTCCGAGCAGTACTTC. It yields the protein CASSQELGHSEQYF.